This T cell receptor (beta chain) is drawn from a study of blood T cell repertoires in COVID-19. Study at large: Acute-phase and convalescent COVID-19 samples originated in the United States, Italy and Spain. In each case, the material was cDNA or gDNA derived from T cells, B-cell-depleted T cells, or PBMCs.

As originally analysed: Estimation of nucleated cell counts relied on the amplification of reference gene primers. Sequenced by immunoSEQ multiplex PCR; TCRdb stores in-frame clones only, minus some. V and J calls and clone size are as listed in that table; D and trimming were resolved from the DNA. The sample has fewer than 110,000 clones; more than 75% are singletons. Germline lookup yields CDR1 LGHNT and CDR2 FRNRAP. This CDR3 has 13 amino acids. V lost 4 bases and J lost 5; bases outside the gene matches: 3. Sequences were obtained from peripheral blood. The V gene is TRBV12-5, the J gene TRBJ2-5; TRBD1 matches at 8 bases. The receptor was isolated from a human donor in a cohort sampled during active COVID-19. CDR3: CASGSDRGETQYF. The CDR3 DNA follows: TGTGCTAGTGGTTCCGACAGGGGCGAGACCCAGTACTTC.